Below are 28 T cell receptor beta chains sequenced from a single sample in a study of cytomegalovirus exposure and HLA in healthy donors. The PCR contained 60 Vbeta and 13 Jbeta primers. Some clones are missing from TCRdb's copy, which holds only in-frame ones; the method was immunoSEQ multiplex PCR. The table has 150,000 to 170,000 clones, 70% to 80% seen once. The sample was PBMCs. The receptor source for this set is a man under 40 in good health and CMV-seropositive.

The rearrangement links TRBV6-4 to TRBJ2-7, with 9 bases matching TRBD2. This CDR3 has 16 residues. Trimming at V came to 1 base and at J to 7 bases, leaving 11 bases not matched to a gene. The V gene's germline CDR1 is MRHNA and CDR2 SNTAGT. The CDR3 spells CASSDWGGAGGGEQYF. The CDR3 nucleotides read TGTGCCAGCAGTGACTGGGGCGGGGCGGGAGGGGGGGAGCAGTACTTC.

Only one count was recorded for this clone. The chain employs TRBV4-2 and TRBJ1-5; TRBD1 might be the D (5 bases). V was clipped by 0 bases and J by 4 bases, with 16 bases between them. This CDR3 is 17 amino acids long. Germline V gene data show CDR1 as LGHNA and CDR2 as YNFKEQ. CDR3 nucleotide sequence: TGTGCCAGCAGCCAAGAAGAAGGCAGGGCCCCGAATCAGCCCCAGCATTTT. Amino acids: CASSQEEGRAPNQPQHF.

The chain employs TRBV5-1 and TRBJ2-2, with 7 bases lining up with TRBD1. V was clipped by 6 bases and J by 6 bases; unmatched bases: 8. CDR3 length: 14 residues. Per germline, CDR1 SGHRS and CDR2 YFSETQ. The chain's CDR3 is CASKTGLLAGELFF. CDR3 DNA sequence: TGCGCCAGCAAGACAGGGTTATTGGCCGGGGAGCTGTTTTTT.

CDR3 in amino acids: CASSLGASSYEQYF. CDR3 nucleotides: TGTGCCAGCAGTTTAGGGGCGAGCTCCTACGAGCAGTACTTC. The chain uses TRBV28 and TRBJ2-7; D may be TRBD1 (5 bases). Germline CDR1 reads MDHEN; CDR2 reads SYDVKM. V shed 2 bases and J shed 0 bases, with 8 bases lying between them. This CDR3 is 14 amino acids long.

The chain has TRBV9 and TRBJ2-5; maybe TRBD2 (6 bases). Trimming pared 3 bases from V and 7 bases from J, leaving 19 bases between. The CDR3 is 15 residues long. Germline V gene sequence: CDR1 SGDLS, CDR2 YYNGEE. CDR3: CASSGPGTTRGTQYF. CDR3 coding DNA: TGTGCCAGCAGCGGACCCGGGACGACGCGGGGGACCCAGTACTTC.

The CDR3 loop is CASSWDRGRDEQYF. The CDR3 nucleotides are TGTGCCAGCTCTTGGGACAGGGGGCGAGACGAGCAGTACTTC. V usage is TRBV18 and J usage is TRBJ2-7; 12 bases match TRBD1. V dropped 6 bases and J dropped 5; count of bases not matched to a gene: 5. The CDR3 contains 14 residues. CDR1 and CDR2 from the germline V gene are KGHSH and LQKENI.

The CDR3 coding sequence is TGTGCCAGCAGCTTCGGATGGACAGGGGGCGGGAATGAGCAGTTCTTC. This sequence encodes CASSFGWTGGGNEQFF. The V call is TRBV11-3, the J call TRBJ2-1; 11 bases are a match to TRBD1. This CDR3 has 16 residues. Per the germline V gene, CDR1 is SGHNT and CDR2 is YENEEA. The J segment lost 7 bases and the V segment lost 3 bases, leaving 8 bases of the junction unmatched.

V usage is TRBV6-4 and J usage is TRBJ2-3, with TRBD2 matching 9 bases. The CDR3 is 16 amino acids. Germline loops: CDR1 MRHNA, CDR2 SNTAGT. V was pared by 0 bases and J by 2 bases, with 3 bases of the junction left unmatched. The CDR3 coding sequence is TGTGCCAGCAGTGACTCGACTAGCGGATACACAGATACGCAGTATTTT. Protein sequence: CASSDSTSGYTDTQYF.

The gene calls are TRBV19 and TRBJ2-4, with 9 bases identical to TRBD2. Germline-derived CDR1 and CDR2 are LNHDA and SQIVND (reference sequence). This CDR3 has 14 amino acids. Trimming cost V 5 bases and J 7 bases; bases outside gene matches: 6. This chain's CDR3 is CASSEGSGRNIQYF. CDR3 DNA sequence: TGTGCCAGTAGTGAGGGGAGCGGGAGGAACATTCAGTACTTC.

J is TRBJ2-7 and V is TRBV27, with 8 bases that match TRBD2. The CDR3 spans 16 residues. V was pared by 0 bases and J by 0 bases, with 4 bases of the junction left unmatched. Germline-derived CDR1 and CDR2 are MNHEY and SMNVEV (reference sequence). The CDR3 loop reads CASSLSRGGASYEQYF. CDR3 nucleotide sequence: TGTGCCAGCAGTTTATCTCGGGGGGGAGCCTCCTACGAGCAGTACTTC.

This chain joins TRBV18 and TRBJ1-2; no firm D call. V was cut by 0 bases and J by 0 bases, with 8 bases left in between. The CDR3 has 15 amino acids. Germline values: CDR1 KGHSH, CDR2 LQKENI. CDR3 sequence reads: CASSPPGRSNYGYTF. The DNA of the CDR3 is TGTGCCAGCTCACCACCGGGCCGATCTAACTATGGCTACACCTTC.

This chain's CDR3 is CASSLSDGKGGYTF. The CDR3 region has the DNA TGTGCCAGCAGTTTATCGGACGGGAAAGGTGGCTACACCTTC. The chain uses TRBV27 and TRBJ1-2; D call uncertain. Germline V lookup: CDR1 MNHEY, CDR2 SMNVEV (reference sequence). The CDR3 extends over 14 amino acids. Trimming cost V 0 bases and J 7 bases, with 12 bases left between them.

V usage is TRBV28 and J usage is TRBJ2-7; 14 nucleotides agree with TRBD2. The CDR3 is 16 amino acids. Trimming cost V 4 bases and J 4 bases; bases outside gene matches: 6. Germline loops: CDR1 MDHEN, CDR2 SYDVKM. CDR3 DNA sequence: TGTGCCAGCAGTTACCAGACTAGCGGGGGGGCTTACGAGCAGTACTTC. As protein: CASSYQTSGGAYEQYF.

This chain connects TRBV9 to TRBJ1-2; the D gene is possibly TRBD1 (6 bases). The V end lost 3 bases, the J end lost 2 bases, and 14 bases lay between the germline ends. The CDR3 has 15 residues. In germline, CDR1 is SGDLS, CDR2 YYNGEE. The chain's CDR3 is CASSALTGYNYGYTF. CDR3 DNA: TGTGCCAGCAGCGCTCTGACAGGATACAACTATGGCTACACCTTC.

This clone was observed once. The CDR3 DNA is TGTGCCAGCAGCACGCAGGGTAATACAGATACGCAGTATTTT. It specifies CASSTQGNTDTQYF. The chain joins TRBV9 to TRBJ2-3, with D possibly TRBD1 on 5 matching bases. Trimming left V 4 bases short and J 3 bases short, with 12 bases between. In germline, CDR1 is SGDLS, CDR2 YYNGEE. The CDR3 has 14 residues.

The V and J genes are TRBV5-1 and TRBJ2-7, with a tentative D call TRBD1 (6 bases). The CDR3 is 17 amino acids. Trimming cost V 4 bases and J 6 bases, with 26 bases left between them. In germline, CDR1 is SGHRS, CDR2 YFSETQ. The CDR3 nucleotides read TGCGCCAGCAGCCCGGGGACACTAGGCGTCGGTGGTAGCGAGCAGTACTTC. Amino acids: CASSPGTLGVGGSEQYF.

This clone occurred a few times. The chain employs TRBV9 and TRBJ2-1; possibly TRBD2 for D (6 bases). There are 15 residues in the CDR3. The germline gives CDR1 SGDLS, CDR2 YYNGEE. V was clipped by 2 bases and J by 7 bases, with 16 bases between them. The CDR3 region has the DNA TGTGCCAGCAGCGTTGGAGGGAGGTTAGTGAATGAGCAGTTCTTC. It translates to CASSVGGRLVNEQFF. Full variable domain (rest looked up from reference TRBV9 and TRBJ2-1): DSGVTQTPKHLITATGQRVTLRCSPRSGDLSVYWYQQSLDQGLQFLIQYYNGEERAKGNILERFSAQQFPDLHSELNLSSLELGDSALYFCASSVGGRLVNEQFFGPGTRLTVL.

The rearrangement uses TRBV27 and TRBJ2-2, with D perhaps TRBD2 (6 bases). The germline CDR1 and CDR2 sequences are MNHEY and SMNVEV (reference sequence). V was clipped by 6 bases and J by 5 bases, with 13 bases between them. The CDR3 has 14 amino acids. DNA for the CDR3: TGTGCCAGCAGACGACTAGAAGGAACCGGGGAGCTGTTTTTT. This encodes CASRRLEGTGELFF.

The gene calls are TRBV28 and TRBJ2-3, with a weak D call TRBD2 (6 bases). CDR1 MDHEN and CDR2 SYDVKM come from the germline V gene. The CDR3 contains 15 residues. Between the trimmed V and J ends, which lost 4 bases and 0 bases, there was a span of 11 bases. DNA of the CDR3: TGTGCCAGCAGTTGGGGGGTTACTAGCACAGATACGCAGTATTTT. Residues: CASSWGVTSTDTQYF. Complete variable domain (other parts from reference TRBV28 and TRBJ2-3): DVKVTQSSRYLVKRTGEKVFLECVQDMDHENMFWYRQDPGLGLRLIYFSYDVKMKEKGDIPEGYSVSREKKERFSLILESASTNQTSMYLCASSWGVTSTDTQYFGPGTRLTVL.

The chain combines TRBV6-1 with TRBJ2-1; TRBD2 might be the D (6 bases). Germline CDR1 reads MNHNS; CDR2 reads SASEGT. V was cut by 6 bases and J by 4 bases, with 10 bases left in between. The CDR3 covers 13 residues. In nucleotides, the CDR3 is TGTGCCAGCAGGGTGCGGGGATACAATGAGCAGTTCTTC. Its translation: CASRVRGYNEQFF.

This chain links TRBV7-3 with TRBJ2-4; D is possibly TRBD2 (5 bases). V was cut by 3 bases and J by 12 bases, with 15 bases left in between. Germline loops: CDR1 SGHTA, CDR2 FQGTGA. This CDR3 contains 13 residues. CDR3 DNA: TGTGCCAGCAGCTTGGCGGGTCGGATGGATCAGTACTTC. It specifies CASSLAGRMDQYF.

A few counts support this clone. V and J are TRBV28 and TRBJ2-1; 13 bases map to TRBD2. V shed 8 bases, J shed 8 bases, and the junction held 3 bases outside the gene matches. The CDR3 consists of 13 residues. Germline CDR1 is MDHEN and CDR2 is SYDVKM. The DNA of the CDR3 is TGTGCCAGCGGGACTAGCGGGACCGATGAGCAGTTCTTC. It is translated as CASGTSGTDEQFF.

This chain joins TRBV28 and TRBJ2-5; the match to TRBD2 covers 9 bases. Looked up from germline, CDR1 is MDHEN and CDR2 is SYDVKM. The CDR3 runs to 14 residues. Germline trimming cut 5 bases from V and 4 bases from J; bases unmatched to any gene: 5. The CDR3 region is CASSPRTSVETQYF. As DNA, the CDR3 is TGTGCCAGCAGTCCCAGGACTAGCGTAGAGACCCAGTACTTC.

V is TRBV7-8 and J is TRBJ2-2; the match to TRBD1 covers 8 bases. V shed 7 bases, J shed 5 bases, and the junction held 6 bases outside the gene matches. CDR1 and CDR2 from the germline V gene are SGHVS and FQNEAQ. CDR3 length equals 14 residues. CDR3 in amino acids: CASTPGDRTGELFF. The DNA of the CDR3 is TGTGCCAGCACCCCGGGGGACAGGACCGGGGAGCTGTTTTTT.

This chain connects TRBV6-6 to TRBJ1-2, with D possibly being TRBD1 (5 bases). The CDR3 loop spans 13 amino acids. CDR1 and CDR2 from the germline V gene are MNHNY and SVGAGI (reference sequence). V shed 2 bases and J shed 6 bases, with 10 bases lying between them. Here the CDR3 DNA reads TGTGCCAGCAGTTACCGGCAACAGGATGGCTACACCTTC. It is translated as CASSYRQQDGYTF.

V gene TRBV9 combines with J gene TRBJ2-1; 8 bases align to TRBD2. CDR3 size: 16 residues. Germline CDR1 is SGDLS and CDR2 is YYNGEE. Trimming took 3 bases from V and 5 from J; bases not matched to a gene: 10. The CDR3 DNA follows: TGTGCCAGCAGCGGTGGGGCTAGCGGGCTAAACAATGAGCAGTTCTTC. Translation gives CASSGGASGLNNEQFF.

The chain employs TRBV7-2 and TRBJ1-2; D unclear. CDR1 and CDR2 (germline): SGHTA, FQGNSA. This CDR3 is built from 16 residues. V lost 2 bases and J lost 8, with 21 bases in between. The CDR3 coding sequence is TGTGCCAGCAGCTTACTGGCAAGTCTCCCCCCGCGGGGCTACACCTTC. Amino acids: CASSLLASLPPRGYTF. Drawing the rest from reference TRBV7-2 and TRBJ1-2, the complete variable domain is GAGVSQSPSNKVTEKGKDVELRCDPISGHTALYWYRQSLGQGLEFLIYFQGNSAPDKSGLPSDRFSAERTGGSVSTLTIQRTQQEDSAVYLCASSLLASLPPRGYTFGSGTRLTVV.

The chain recombines TRBV18 with TRBJ2-2; D perhaps matches TRBD1 (6 bases). This CDR3 comprises 17 residues. In germline, CDR1 is KGHSH, CDR2 LQKENI. Trimming took off 3 bases at V and 0 bases at J, with 14 bases between the two ends. The CDR3 sequence: CASSPQQGRANTGELFF. DNA of the CDR3: TGTGCCAGCTCACCGCAACAGGGTAGGGCGAACACCGGGGAGCTGTTTTTT.